Listed here is a single T cell receptor (beta chain). Original analysis: Reference gene primer amplification in the assay estimated nucleated cell counts. Clones were read by immunoSEQ multiplex PCR, and TCRdb kept only the in-frame ones, dropping some. Clone size and the V and J calls come from that table; the DNA yielded D and trimming. The data show under 200,000 clones, roughly 84% seen once. The data were obtained in a study of blood T cell repertoires in COVID-19. Looking at the study overall: Donors in the United States, Italy and Spain gave samples during acute or convalescent COVID-19. PBMCs, B-cell-depleted T cells, or T cells provided the cDNA or gDNA that made up the material.

V lost 9 bases to trimming and J lost 3 bases, with 21 bases between them. The CDR3 runs 16 residues. Per germline, CDR1 MNHEY and CDR2 SMNVEV (reference sequence). The chain uses TRBV27 and TRBJ1-5; weak D call: TRBD1 (6 bases). This sequence was found in a man younger than 35 with active or convalescent COVID-19. Material: peripheral blood. DNA for the CDR3: TGTGCCAGTAAAACCCTGGCGGGGGCCTACAATCAGCCCCAGCATTTT. Its protein is CASKTLAGAYNQPQHF.